This T cell receptor beta chain was identified during a study of technical replicates of blood from several donors. The germline V and J ends were trimmed by 4 bases and 0 bases, with 10 bases remaining between them. Looked up from germline, CDR1 is PRHDT and CDR2 is FYEKMQ (reference sequence). The length of the CDR3 is 16 residues. The method was immunoSEQ multiplex PCR; TCRdb's version includes in-frame clones alone and lacks a portion of them. The sample yields 68,000 or so clones, more than 85% seen once. Sequenced sample: PBMCs. V is TRBV13 and J is TRBJ1-6; tentatively, D is TRBD1 (6 bases). The sequence was obtained from a human donor in good health. Some clones in this sample may be carry-over from other donors' samples. The CDR3 loop reads CASSSTGSSYNSPLHF. The CDR3 DNA is TGTGCCAGCAGCTCCACAGGGAGCTCCTATAATTCACCCCTCCACTTT.